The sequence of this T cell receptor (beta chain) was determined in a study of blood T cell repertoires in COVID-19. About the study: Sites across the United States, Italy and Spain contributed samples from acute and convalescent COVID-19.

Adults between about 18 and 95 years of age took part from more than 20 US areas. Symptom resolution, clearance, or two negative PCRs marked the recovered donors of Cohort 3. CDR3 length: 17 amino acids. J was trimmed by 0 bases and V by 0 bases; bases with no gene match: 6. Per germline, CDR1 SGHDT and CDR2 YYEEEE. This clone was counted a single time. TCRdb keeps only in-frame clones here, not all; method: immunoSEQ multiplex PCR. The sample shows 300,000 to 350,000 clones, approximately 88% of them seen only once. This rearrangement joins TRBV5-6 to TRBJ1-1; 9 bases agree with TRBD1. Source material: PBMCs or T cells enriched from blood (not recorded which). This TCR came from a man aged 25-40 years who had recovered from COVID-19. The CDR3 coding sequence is TGTGCCAGCAGCTTGGACAGGGGGCGAGACATGAACACTGAAGCTTTCTTT. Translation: CASSLDRGRDMNTEAFF. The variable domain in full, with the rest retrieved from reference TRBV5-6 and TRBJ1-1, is DAGVTQSPTHLIKTRGQQVTLRCSPKSGHDTVSWYQQALGQGPQFIFQYYEEEERQRGNFPDRFSGHQFPNYSSELNVNALLLGDSALYLCASSLDRGRDMNTEAFFGQGTRLTVV.